Described below is a single T cell receptor (beta chain) sequence and its context. What this receptor recognizes is not known. Base qualities are not at hand, and no much larger clone is one base apart. Using the deep immunoSEQ assay, multiplex PCR amplified TCR CDR3 regions from genomic DNA. Extracted genomic DNA from each cell subset was distributed evenly across all wells of several immunoSEQ 96-well plates, and each plate was treated as a replicate. For sorted subsets, approximately 190 ng of genomic DNA, equivalent to some 30,000 T cell genomes, went into each replicate PCR. The purified libraries were quantified using a Qubit 3.0 fluorometer, sized with a Bioanalyzer 2100, and then quantified again using the KAPA Library Quantification kit. Each immunoSEQ 96-well plate was sequenced on its own single-read 150-cycle Illumina NextSeq 550 flow cell. On the study's bioinformatics: Because the immunoSEQ output included only junctional sequences and no quality scores, the filtering could not be the same as the filtering used for full-length reads. Sequences were annotated with PyIR, a Python wrapper for IgBLAST v1.9, and V/J genes and CDR3 were assigned using IMGT germline references. Reads were filtered out if the reads had weak V/J assignments (E-value above 1e-6), no CDR3, stop codons, out-of-frame junctions, or ambiguous translated residues. V3J clonotypes were defined by identical inferred V gene, J gene, and CDR3 amino acid sequence. Percentage overlap between repertoires was computed as shared unique clonotypes divided by the size of the smaller repertoire. Richness of each repertoire was evaluated using RTK rarefaction, the Chao1 estimator, and Recon v2.1 estimates of unobserved clonotypes. OLGA was used to compute generation probabilities for all TCRbeta clonotypes that the gDNA method yielded from a few donors. In TCRdb, the immuneACCESS table is reduced to in-frame sequences with V and J assigned. These tables do not hold every clone; where another copy was compared, an unresolved V gene accounts for under half, and the others remain unexplained. D and trimming come from the DNA, and the V and J calls and clone size come from that table. Here the sample has roughly 2.1 million clones; about 92% occur a single time. The top ten clones comprise under 2% of the sample.

This sample was taken from a study of shared clonotypes between healthy human individuals (dated by TCRdb to about 2020). In the study overall: Three men and two women, aged 18 to 49 years, made up the cohort. Leukapheresis yielded between about 0.94 and 9.5 billion PBMCs per donor. To increase sequencing depth and limit assay-specific biases, different laboratories used diverse techniques to prepare libraries and sequence TCR repertoires. To estimate repertoire size and how much clonotypes are shared between individuals, the study performed deep sequencing of blood TCR repertoires from roughly five healthy adults. For each donor, three plates each were used for CD4 naive and CD4 memory, two plates were used for CD8 naive, and one plate was used for CD8 memory.

For the CD8 naive samples, CD45RO-negative cells were positively selected for CCR7, yielding a CD45RA+CCR7+ population from which TemRA cells were excluded. Healthy HIV-negative adults with no recently reported acute infections or vaccinations were included as donors. Only Caucasian adults living in Nashville, Tennessee, USA were represented among the donors. After blood collection by leukapheresis, PBMCs were isolated using Ficoll-Histopaque density gradient centrifugation and then cryopreserved in the vapor phase of liquid nitrogen. Analytical flow cytometry was used to check the purity and quantity of every magnetically sorted T cell population. Each sorted fraction had its genomic DNA isolated and then quantified by UV absorbance on a Nanodrop 2000c. Study-wide conclusions, independent of this receptor: Sampling was restricted to blood, and TCR repertoires in tissue are likely to differ from TCR repertoires in blood. Compared with non-shared clonotypes, clonotypes shared by all four sorted-subset donors had higher generation probabilities. Even with the large sequencing depth, rarefaction of the sorted-subset datasets indicated that sequencing was incomplete. When a few donors were compared, the shared fraction of clonotypes was around 5% for naive CD4, about 4% for naive CD8, 2.3% for memory CD4, and 0.4% for memory CD8. Naive subsets generally had larger estimated clonotype richness than memory subsets. Because the study included a small number of donors, the genetic and exposure-history diversity represented was limited. Pairwise subsampling led to the expectation that sequencing depth would affect the degree of clonotype sharing among donors.

The germline V gene encodes CDR1 ENHRY and CDR2 SYGVKD. The V end loses 0 bases and the J end loses 1 base, and a stretch of 12 bases separates them. The CDR3 measures 16 amino acids from cysteine to phenylalanine. Only the CDR3 DNA is retained, 48 bases long and in frame from the first base. This chain is built from TRBV10-3 and TRBJ1-1; no D segment can be confidently identified. The TCR comes from a man aged 18 to 30 in good health. Some clones in this sample may be carry-over from other donors' samples. Sequences were obtained from naive CD8+ T cells from PBMCs. This specimen's cell subset or site label, per the study, means: CD45RA+CCR7+. The DNA sequence follows: TGTGCCATCAGTGAGTCCCAGATAGTGGCGAACACTGAAGCTTTCTTT. Its protein is CAISESQIVANTEAFF.